This T cell receptor beta chain was sequenced for a study of blood T cells in healthy people across ages. Study conclusions and caveats: TCR beta diversity, measured per million T cells, fell in a roughly linear way with age.

The CDR3 contains 14 residues. Trimming at V came to 6 bases and at J to 5 bases, leaving 6 bases not matched to a gene. CDR1 and CDR2 (germline): MDHEN, SYDVKM. The use of a sample-barcoded 5' primer and a J-beta primer mix characterized a second PCR of 7 to 11 cycles. One entry per CDR3 protein results from TCRdb running MiXCR on the 5' RACE reads. The table records about a million distinct CDR3 sequences, just over 50% of them present only once. At least ten counts were recorded for this clonotype. The antigen remains unidentified. The sequence was collected from a woman between 55 and 75 years old in good health. The specimen was blood. V is TRBV28 and J is TRBJ2-2; 7 bases are a match to TRBD1. The CDR3 protein is CASSLGGRTGELFF. In DNA form, the CDR3 reads TGTGCCAGCAGCTTAGGGGGCAGAACCGGGGAGCTGTTTTTT.